Sequencing of this T cell receptor (beta chain) was carried out in a study of shared clonotypes between healthy human individuals (TCRdb year 2020). For context, the study as a whole: Three men and a couple of women, aged 18 to 49 years, made up the cohort. Per donor, three plates each were used for CD4 naive and CD4 memory, two for CD8 naive, and one for CD8 memory. The study deeply sequenced blood TCR repertoires of roughly five healthy adults to estimate repertoire size and the extent of clonotype sharing between individuals. To increase sequencing depth and limit assay-specific biases, different laboratories used diverse techniques to prepare libraries and sequence TCR repertoires. Between about 0.94 and 8.9 billion PBMCs per donor were obtained by leukapheresis. Results and caveats for the whole study, not just this receptor: Compared with non-shared clonotypes, clonotypes shared by all four sorted-subset donors had higher generation probabilities. Incomplete sequencing was indicated by rarefaction of sorted-subset datasets, despite the large sequencing depth. Across a handful of donors, around 5% of naive CD4, around 3.5% of naive CD8, under 2.5% of memory CD4, and approximately 0.4% of memory CD8 clonotypes were shared. Estimated clonotype richness was generally larger for naive than for memory subsets. Because the study included only a small number of donors, the genetic and exposure-history diversity represented was limited. Pairwise subsampling indicated that sequencing depth was expected to affect the degree of clonotype sharing among donors. Sampling was restricted to blood, and TCR repertoires in tissues likely differ from the TCR repertoires found in blood.

About this clone itself: The clone's antigen remains unknown. The record has no base qualities; no much larger clone is one base away.

Using the deep immunoSEQ assay, TCR CDR3 regions were amplified from genomic DNA by multiplex PCR. Genomic DNA extracted from each cell subset was distributed evenly over all wells of several immunoSEQ 96-well plates, and each plate served as one replicate. For sorted subsets, around 200 ng genomic DNA, equal to 30,000 to 35,000 T cell genomes, was loaded into each replicate PCR. The purified libraries were quantified using a Qubit 3.0 fluorometer, sized with a Bioanalyzer 2100, and then quantified again using the KAPA Library Quantification kit. Every immunoSEQ 96-well plate was sequenced on a dedicated single-read 150-cycle Illumina NextSeq 550 flow cell. In the authors' own workflow: The immunoSEQ output contained only junctional sequences without quality scores, so filtering could not match that applied to full-length reads. Sequences were annotated with PyIR, a Python wrapper for IgBLAST v1.9, and V/J genes and CDR3 were assigned using IMGT germline references. Any read was removed if the V/J assignment was weak (E-value above 1e-6), the CDR3 was missing, or the read contained stop codons, out-of-frame junctions, or ambiguous translated residues. V3J clonotypes were defined as sequences sharing an identical inferred V gene, J gene, and CDR3 amino acid sequence. Percentage overlap between repertoires was computed as shared unique clonotypes divided by the size of the smaller repertoire. Repertoire richness was assessed with RTK rarefaction, the Chao1 estimator, and Recon v2.1 estimates of unobserved clonotypes. Generation probabilities for all TCRbeta clonotypes obtained by the gDNA method from a handful of donors were computed using OLGA. The table comes from immuneACCESS by way of TCRdb, which keeps in-frame sequences with V and J called. Part of the clones is missing from these tables; in studies checked, under half for an unresolved V gene and the rest for unknown reasons. V and J calls and clone size are copied from that table; D and trimming were computed from the DNA. The sample includes 780,000 or so clones, with 72% observed a single time. About 1.7% of the sample is taken by the ten largest.

The donors were healthy, HIV-negative adults with no recently reported acute infections or vaccinations. Only Caucasian adults living in Nashville, Tennessee, USA were represented among the donors. CD4+ T cells were enriched through magnetic negative selection, after which naive cells were positively selected on CD45RA and the remaining negative fraction served as the memory subset. Blood was collected by leukapheresis, and PBMCs were isolated by Ficoll-Histopaque density gradient centrifugation and then cryopreserved in liquid nitrogen vapor phase. Analytical flow cytometry was used to check the purity and quantity of each magnetically sorted T cell population. From each sorted fraction, genomic DNA was isolated and quantified by UV absorbance on a Nanodrop 2000c. After removal of 6 bases from V and 2 bases from J, the junction retains 6 bases not matched to a gene. CDR1 and CDR2 (LNHDA, SQIVND) derive from the germline V gene (reference sequence). Counted from cysteine to phenylalanine, this CDR3 has 15 amino acids. The DNA shown is the 45-base CDR3, in frame from base 1.

The sequence was collected from a woman in her 30s in good health. The rearranged segments are TRBV19 and TRBJ2-2; 7 central nucleotides agree with TRBD1. Sequences were obtained from memory CD4+ T cells sorted from blood. The cell subset or site label, read with the paper, signifies: CD45RA-negative fraction. CDR3 reads: CASRGTAINTGELFF. DNA sequence: TGTGCCAGTAGAGGGACAGCAATTAACACCGGGGAGCTGTTTTTT.